The 4 T cell receptor beta chains presented below share a single source sample, sequenced in a study of regulatory T cells in long-lasting Graves disease. The time point denotes: newly diagnosed GD, antithyroid drugs for less than 3 months. Making the TCR library involved RNA that had been extracted from PBMCs. Library construction for TCR beta used iRepertoire HTBI primers and Arm-PCR of CDR3 regions. TCRdb redid the calling of the multiplex PCR reads with MiXCR, one entry per CDR3 protein. In the table there are approximately 350,000 distinct CDR3 sequences, roughly 10% of which are singletons. These data were also reused for a study on T cells in Graves' hyperthyroidism and ophthalmopathy.

Sequencing was performed on peripheral blood mononuclear cells (PBMCs), taken at new diagnosis, from a patient treated with antithyroid drugs. Receptors were obtained from a young woman with Graves disease.

At least ten counts were recorded for this clonotype. The chain has TRBV2 and TRBJ1-5, with 10 bases matching TRBD1. Germline assignment: CDR1 SNHLY and CDR2 FYNNEI. The CDR3 is 20 residues long. The V segment lost 1 base and the J segment 7 bases; nucleotides outside the gene matches: 19. Written as DNA, the CDR3 is TGTGCCAGCAGTGAAGAGGCGGAGTTCGACAGGGGGCCTTTTTTCCAGCCCCAGCATTTT. It encodes CASSEEAEFDRGPFFQPQHF.

This clonotype was seen a handful of times. The chain recombines TRBV4-3 with TRBJ2-2; 11 nucleotides agree with TRBD2. With V trimmed by 0 bases and J by 7 bases, 4 bases remained unmatched. The CDR3 loop spans 16 amino acids. Germline V gene sequence: CDR1 LGHNA, CDR2 YSLEER. This chain's CDR3 is CASSQDLAGGGGELFF. The CDR3 DNA follows: TGCGCCAGCAGCCAAGATCTAGCGGGAGGCGGCGGGGAGCTGTTTTTT.

This clonotype was counted ten times or more. The chain carries TRBV12-3 or TRBV12-4 and TRBJ1-1; D gene uncertain. The CDR3 runs to 14 residues. Trimming pared 6 bases from V and 0 bases from J, leaving 11 bases between. CDR3 sequence: CASRPHTVNTEAFF. The CDR3 DNA reads TGTGCCAGCAGACCCCATACAGTGAACACTGAAGCTTTCTTT.

In its sample, this clonotype was seen many times. V usage is TRBV3-1 and J usage is TRBJ2-5; possibly TRBD1 for D (7 bases). The ends were cut back, 1 base at V and 5 bases at J, with 11 bases in the middle. Looked up from germline, CDR1 is LGHDT and CDR2 is YNNKEL (reference sequence). CDR3 length equals 14 residues. As DNA, the CDR3 is TGTGCCAGCAGCCAAGTAGGAGGGGGCGAGACCCAGTACTTC. This gives the protein CASSQVGGGETQYF.